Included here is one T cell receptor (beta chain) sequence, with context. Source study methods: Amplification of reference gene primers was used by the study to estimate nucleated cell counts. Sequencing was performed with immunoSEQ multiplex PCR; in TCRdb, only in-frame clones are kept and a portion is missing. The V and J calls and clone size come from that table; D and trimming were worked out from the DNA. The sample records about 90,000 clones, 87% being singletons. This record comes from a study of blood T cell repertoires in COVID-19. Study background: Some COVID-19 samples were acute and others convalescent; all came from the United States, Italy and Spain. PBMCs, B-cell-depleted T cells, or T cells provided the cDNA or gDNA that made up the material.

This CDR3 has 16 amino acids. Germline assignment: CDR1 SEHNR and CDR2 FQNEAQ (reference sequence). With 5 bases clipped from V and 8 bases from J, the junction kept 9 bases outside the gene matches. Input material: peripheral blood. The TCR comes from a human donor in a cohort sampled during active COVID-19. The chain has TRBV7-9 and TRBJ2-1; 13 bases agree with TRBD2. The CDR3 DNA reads TGTGCCAGCAGCCACCGAACTAGCGGGGGGGGTCATGAGCAGTTCTTC. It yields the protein CASSHRTSGGGHEQFF. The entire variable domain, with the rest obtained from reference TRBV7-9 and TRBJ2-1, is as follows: DTGVSQNPRHKITKRGQNVTFRCDPISEHNRLYWYRQTLGQGPEFLTYFQNEAQLEKSRLLSDRFSAERPKGSFSTLEIQRTEQGDSAMYLCASSHRTSGGGHEQFFGPGTRLTVL.